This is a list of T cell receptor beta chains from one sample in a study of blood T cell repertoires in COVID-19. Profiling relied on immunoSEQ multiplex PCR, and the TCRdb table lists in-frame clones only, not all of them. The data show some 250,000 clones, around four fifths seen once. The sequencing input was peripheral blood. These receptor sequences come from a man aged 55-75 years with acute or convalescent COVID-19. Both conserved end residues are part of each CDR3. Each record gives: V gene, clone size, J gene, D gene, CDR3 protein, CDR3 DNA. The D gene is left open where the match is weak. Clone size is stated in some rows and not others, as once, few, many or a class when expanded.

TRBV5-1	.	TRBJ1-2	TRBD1	CASSQTGGPFRGYTF	TGCGCCAGCAGTCAAACAGGGGGTCCGTTTCGCGGCTACACCTTC
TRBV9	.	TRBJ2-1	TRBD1	CASSTRTGAYNEQFF	TGTGCCAGCAGCACTAGGACAGGGGCCTACAATGAGCAGTTCTTC
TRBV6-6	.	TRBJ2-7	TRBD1	CASTDTGTVNEQYF	TGTGCCAGCACCGACACCGGGACAGTCAACGAGCAGTACTTC
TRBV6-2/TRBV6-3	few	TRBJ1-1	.	CASSYTGTKILEAFF	TGTGCCAGCAGTTACACCGGGACAAAGATCCTTGAAGCTTTCTTT
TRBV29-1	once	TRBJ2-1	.	CSVAWAGGNEQFF	TGCAGCGTTGCGTGGGCGGGCGGCAATGAGCAGTTCTTC
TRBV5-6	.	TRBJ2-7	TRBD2	CASSLPSGIHPYEQYF	TGTGCCAGCAGCTTGCCTAGCGGGATACATCCCTACGAGCAGTACTTC
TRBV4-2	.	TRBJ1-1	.	CASSAPKGTPTEAFF	TGTGCCAGCAGCGCCCCCAAAGGGACTCCTACTGAAGCTTTCTTT
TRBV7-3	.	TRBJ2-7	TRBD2	CASSTGLAGEQYF	TGTGCCAGCAGCACGGGACTAGCTGGCGAGCAGTACTTC
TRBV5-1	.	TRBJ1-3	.	CASSLGSARLSGNTIYF	TGCGCCAGCAGCTTGGGGTCGGCCCGACTCTCTGGAAACACCATATATTTT
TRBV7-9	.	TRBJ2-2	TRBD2	CASSSPKAGGRTNTGELFF	TGTGCCAGCAGCTCCCCTAAAGCGGGAGGCCGGACGAACACCGGGGAGCTGTTTTTT
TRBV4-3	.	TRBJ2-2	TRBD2	CASSRQREINTGELFF	TGCGCCAGCAGCCGACAGCGGGAGATCAACACCGGGGAGCTGTTTTTT
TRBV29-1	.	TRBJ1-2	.	CSVDREDDGYTF	TGCAGCGTTGACAGGGAGGATGATGGCTACACCTTC
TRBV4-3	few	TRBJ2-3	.	CASSQEGAEGPDTQYF	TGCGCCAGCAGCCAAGAAGGGGCGGAGGGGCCAGATACGCAGTATTTT
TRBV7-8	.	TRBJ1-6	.	CASSLLGTGDYSPLHF	TGTGCCAGCAGCTTATTGGGAACAGGAGACTATTCACCCCTCCACTTT
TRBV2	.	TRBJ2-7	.	CASSVREPEGEQYF	TGTGCCAGCAGTGTCCGGGAGCCCGAGGGCGAGCAGTACTTC
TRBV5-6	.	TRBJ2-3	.	CASSLGAEGWTDTQYF	TGTGCCAGCAGCTTGGGTGCTGAGGGCTGGACGGATACGCAGTATTTT
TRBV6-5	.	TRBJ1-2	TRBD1	CASRPQGRYGYTF	TGTGCCAGCAGGCCACAGGGGCGATATGGCTACACCTTC
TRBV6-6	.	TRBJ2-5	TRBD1	CASSPRTGGKSETQYF	TGTGCCAGCAGTCCCCGGACAGGGGGCAAGTCGGAGACCCAGTACTTC
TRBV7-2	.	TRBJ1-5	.	CASSLVESPSNQPQHF	TGTGCCAGCAGCTTAGTCGAGAGTCCTAGCAATCAGCCCCAGCATTTT
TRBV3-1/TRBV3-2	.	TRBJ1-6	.	CASSLNPGEDSPLHF	TGTGCCAGCAGCCTCAACCCGGGGGAGGATTCACCCCTCCACTTT
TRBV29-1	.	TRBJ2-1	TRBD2	CSGGAGALNEQFF	TGCAGCGGAGGAGCGGGAGCGCTCAATGAGCAGTTCTTC
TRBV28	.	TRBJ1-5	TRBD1	CASSEGDSRNQPQHF	TGTGCCAGCTCTGAAGGGGACAGCCGCAATCAGCCCCAGCATTTT
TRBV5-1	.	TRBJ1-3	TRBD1	CASSPGTGGLSGNTIYF	TGCGCCAGCAGCCCCGGGACAGGGGGCTTGTCTGGAAACACCATATATTTT
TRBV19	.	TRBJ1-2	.	CASSSQGDYGYTF	TGTGCCAGTAGTAGTCAGGGTGACTATGGCTACACCTTC
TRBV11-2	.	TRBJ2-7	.	CASSPRGTLSGEQYF	TGTGCCAGCAGCCCCCGCGGTACACTGAGTGGCGAGCAGTACTTC
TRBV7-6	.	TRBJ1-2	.	CAGSPRGAGRDYGYTF	TGTGCCGGCAGCCCTAGGGGGGCAGGGAGGGACTATGGCTACACCTTC
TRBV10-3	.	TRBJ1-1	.	CAISSDSLQAFF	TGTGCCATCAGCTCGGACAGCCTTCAAGCTTTCTTT
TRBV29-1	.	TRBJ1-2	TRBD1	CSVADRGHRYGYTF	TGCAGCGTCGCGGACAGGGGGCATCGCTATGGCTACACCTTC
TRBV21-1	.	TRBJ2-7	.	CASSKDGRAQRYEQYF	TGTGCCAGCAGCAAAGATGGGCGAGCCCAACGTTACGAGCAGTACTTC
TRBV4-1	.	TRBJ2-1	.	CASSQEASGWYNEQFF	TGCGCCAGCAGCCAAGAAGCGAGTGGGTGGTACAATGAGCAGTTCTTC
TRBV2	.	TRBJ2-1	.	CASILEGLEQFF	TGTGCCAGCATTCTAGAGGGACTTGAGCAGTTCTTC
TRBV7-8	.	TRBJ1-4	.	CASSLGTRVGEKLFF	TGTGCCAGCAGCTTAGGCACTCGGGTCGGTGAAAAACTGTTTTTT
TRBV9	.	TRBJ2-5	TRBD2	CASSPGGGSEETQYF	TGTGCCAGCAGCCCCGGGGGGGGGTCGGAGGAGACCCAGTACTTC
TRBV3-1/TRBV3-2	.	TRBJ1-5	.	CASSQDSPGFSNQPQHF	TGTGCCAGCAGCCAAGACTCTCCGGGGTTTAGCAATCAGCCCCAGCATTTT
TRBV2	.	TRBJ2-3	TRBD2	CASSRVSGGSTDTQYF	TGTGCCAGCAGTCGGGTTAGCGGGGGTAGCACAGATACGCAGTATTTT
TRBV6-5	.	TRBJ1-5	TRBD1	CASSYDTAGGQPQHF	TGTGCCAGCAGTTACGATACGGCAGGGGGCCAGCCCCAGCATTTT
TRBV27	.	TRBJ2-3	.	CASSLLSTDTQYF	TGTGCCAGCAGTTTACTCAGCACAGATACGCAGTATTTT
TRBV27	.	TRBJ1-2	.	CASSLKGRVAGYTF	TGTGCCAGCAGTTTAAAGGGCAGGGTTGCGGGCTACACCTTC
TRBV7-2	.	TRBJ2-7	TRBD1	CASSLAPQTGGEQYF	TGTGCCAGCAGCTTAGCGCCTCAAACAGGGGGCGAGCAGTACTTC
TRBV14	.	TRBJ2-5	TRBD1	CASDPGGSGETQYF	TGTGCCAGCGACCCAGGGGGTTCTGGGGAGACCCAGTACTTC
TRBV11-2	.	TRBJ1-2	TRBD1	CASSSYRGRGDTF	TGTGCCAGCAGCTCTTACAGGGGGCGTGGGGACACCTTC